The following is a T cell receptor (beta chain) sequence with its context. The antigen remains unidentified. The template used for profiling TCR beta VDJ and CDR3 was genomic DNA. TCRdb redid the calling of the reads with MiXCR, one entry per CDR3 protein. The sample gives approximately 170,000 distinct CDR3 sequences, roughly 63% of which show up once; about 48% is in the top ten. This record comes from a study of CD8+CD57+ T cells in acquired aplastic anemia. At the level of the study: Healthy-donor CD4+ cells averaged roughly 9.8 million reads. Study results and limitations: Patients and controls shared 25 to 35 CD8+ CDR3 sequences, highly expressed in patients.

J lost 4 bases, V lost 4 bases, and 11 bases had no gene match. Germline CDR1 is SGHRS and CDR2 is YFSETQ. The CDR3 loop spans 15 amino acids. The TCR comes from a human donor in good health. Sequencing was done on a sample of sorted CD4+, CD8+, or CD8+CD57+ T cells (not recorded which) from PBMCs. V usage is TRBV5-1 and J usage is TRBJ2-7, with 7 bases fitting TRBD1. The CDR3 DNA follows: TGCGCCAGCAGCACCGCCGGGACAGCAACATACGAGCAGTACTTC. Encoded protein: CASSTAGTATYEQYF.